This entry lists 10 T cell receptor beta chains sequenced from one sample in a study of patients and donors after allogeneic stem cell transplantation. TCRdb re-called the RT-PCR reads with MiXCR, one entry per CDR3 protein. The sample records approximately 98,000 distinct CDR3 sequences, approximately 35% being singletons. Material for sequencing was blood, either unsorted or a sorted T cell fraction (not recorded which). Receptors were obtained from a human donor who was either an allogeneic HSCT recipient or a stem cell or donor lymphocyte infusion donor (not recorded which). It is not recorded whose cells these are; they may come from a transplant donor.

The genes are TRBV20-1 and TRBJ2-3; TRBD2 might be the D (6 bases). The CDR3 has 14 residues. The germline V and J ends were trimmed by 6 bases and 1 base, with 14 bases remaining between them. Germline CDR1 is DFQATT and CDR2 is SNEGSKA (reference sequence). CDR3 sequence: CSATQPGGTDTQYF. In nucleotides, the CDR3 is TGCAGTGCCACCCAGCCGGGAGGCACAGATACGCAGTATTTT.

This clonotype appeared a single time. The genes are TRBV20-1 and TRBJ2-7; 8 bases fit TRBD1. This CDR3 is 11 amino acids long. CDR1 DFQATT and CDR2 SNEGSKA come from the germline V gene (reference sequence). J was trimmed by 7 bases and V by 5 bases; bases with no gene match: 4. CDR3 amino acids: CSARTGREQYF. The CDR3 DNA sequence: TGCAGTGCTCGGACAGGGCGGGAGCAGTACTTC.

J is TRBJ2-1 and V is TRBV7-2; TRBD1 or TRBD2 may be the D gene (5 bases each). V was clipped by 5 bases and J by 9 bases, with 8 bases between them. There are 11 residues in the CDR3. The V gene's germline CDR1 is SGHTA and CDR2 FQGNSA. In DNA, the CDR3 is TGTGCCAGCAGCCCGGGACGTGAGCAGTTCTTC. The encoded protein is CASSPGREQFF.

This chain connects TRBV18 to TRBJ2-1, with 9 bases aligning to TRBD1. The trim removed 5 bases at V and 2 bases at J, leaving 4 bases unmatched. This CDR3 is 15 amino acids long. Per the germline V gene, CDR1 is KGHSH and CDR2 is LQKENI. The CDR3 DNA follows: TGTGCCAGCTCAGGGACAGGGTACACCTACAATGAGCAGTTCTTC. Amino acid sequence: CASSGTGYTYNEQFF. The entire variable domain, with the rest obtained from reference TRBV18 and TRBJ2-1, is as follows: NAGVMQNPRHLVRRRGQEARLRCSPMKGHSHVYWYRQLPEEGLKFMVYLQKENIIDESGMPKERFSAEFPKEGPSILRIQQVVRGDSAAYFCASSGTGYTYNEQFFGPGTRLTVL.

A few counts support this clonotype. The V and J genes are TRBV7-2 and TRBJ1-6; 7 bases align to TRBD1. With V trimmed by 5 bases and J by 9 bases, 7 bases remained unmatched. Germline CDR1 and CDR2: SGHTA and FQGNSA. The CDR3 is 14 residues long. The CDR3, as DNA: TGTGCCAGCAGCCGGGACAGCGCCAGTTCACCCCTCCACTTT. This gives the protein CASSRDSASSPLHF.

The gene calls are TRBV5-1 and TRBJ1-4; 9 bases are shared with TRBD1. Trimming took 4 bases from V and 5 from J; bases not matched to a gene: 15. Germline lookup yields CDR1 SGHRS and CDR2 YFSETQ. CDR3 length: 18 residues. The CDR3 DNA follows: TGCGCCAGCAGCGGGGCCCGTCGACAGGGGGAGTGGAATGAAAAACTGTTTTTT. Encoded protein: CASSGARRQGEWNEKLFF.

The gene calls are TRBV7-8 and TRBJ1-5; TRBD1 matches at 9 bases. Trimming took 5 bases from V and 1 from J; bases not matched to a gene: 6. The CDR3 spans 16 residues. Per the germline V gene, CDR1 is SGHVS and CDR2 is FQNEAQ. The CDR3 coding sequence is TGTGCCAGCAGCGAGTGGACAGGGGTGAGCAATCAGCCCCAGCATTTT. This encodes CASSEWTGVSNQPQHF. The full variable domain, completed using reference TRBV7-8 and TRBJ1-5, is GAGVSQSPRYKVAKRGQDVALRCDPISGHVSLFWYQQALGQGPEFLTYFQNEAQLDKSGLPSDRFFAERPEGSVSTLKIQRTQQEDSAVYLCASSEWTGVSNQPQHFGDGTRLSIL.

V and J are TRBV10-3 and TRBJ2-3; 10 bases fit TRBD2. The trim removed 9 bases at V and 5 bases at J, leaving 11 bases unmatched. The CDR3 spans 15 residues. The germline CDR1 and CDR2 sequences are ENHRY and SYGVKD. In nucleotides, the CDR3 is TGTGCCATACAACAAGCGGGAGGGCTCGGAGATACGCAGTATTTT. As protein: CAIQQAGGLGDTQYF.

This clonotype was seen more than once but under ten times. The chain links TRBV4-2 to TRBJ2-1, with a tentative D call TRBD1 (5 bases). This CDR3 has 13 amino acids. Germline V gene sequence: CDR1 LGHNA, CDR2 YNFKEQ. Trimming took 0 bases from V and 9 from J, leaving 9 bases between them. DNA of the CDR3: TGTGCCAGCAGCCAAGATCAGGGTTTTGAGCAGTTCTTC. Translation: CASSQDQGFEQFF.

The rearrangement links TRBV20-1 to TRBJ1-5; TRBD1 aligns across 8 bases. The germline V gene has CDR1 DFQATT and CDR2 SNEGSKA (reference sequence). The trim removed 3 bases at V and 7 bases at J, leaving 8 bases unmatched. CDR3 length: 14 amino acids. The CDR3 DNA reads TGCAGTGCTAGTCGACAGGGGATTCTCCAGCCCCAGCATTTT. Amino acids: CSASRQGILQPQHF.